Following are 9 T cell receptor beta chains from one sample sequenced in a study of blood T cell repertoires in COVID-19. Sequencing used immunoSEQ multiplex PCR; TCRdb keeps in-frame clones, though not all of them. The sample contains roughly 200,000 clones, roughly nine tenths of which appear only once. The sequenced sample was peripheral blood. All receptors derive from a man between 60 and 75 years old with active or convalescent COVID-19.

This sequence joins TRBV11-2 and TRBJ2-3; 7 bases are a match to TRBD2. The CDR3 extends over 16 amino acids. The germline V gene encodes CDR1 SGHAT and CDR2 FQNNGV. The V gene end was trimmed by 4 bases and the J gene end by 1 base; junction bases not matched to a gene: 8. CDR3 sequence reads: CASSSGLAGGTDTQYF. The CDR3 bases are TGTGCCAGCAGCTCCGGACTGGCGGGGGGCACAGATACGCAGTATTTT.

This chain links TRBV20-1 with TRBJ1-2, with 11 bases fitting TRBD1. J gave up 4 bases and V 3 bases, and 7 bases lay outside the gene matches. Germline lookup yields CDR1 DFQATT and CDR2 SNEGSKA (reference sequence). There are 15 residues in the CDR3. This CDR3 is CSASLDRGRVYGYTF. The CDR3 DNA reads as TGCAGTGCTAGTTTGGACAGGGGGCGAGTCTATGGCTACACCTTC.

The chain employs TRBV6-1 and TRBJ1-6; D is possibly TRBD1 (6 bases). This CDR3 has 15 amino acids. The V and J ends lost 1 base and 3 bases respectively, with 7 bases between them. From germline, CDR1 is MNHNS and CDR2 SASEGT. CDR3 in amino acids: CASSEVQGYNSPLHF. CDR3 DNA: TGTGCCAGCAGTGAAGTACAGGGCTATAATTCACCCCTCCACTTT.

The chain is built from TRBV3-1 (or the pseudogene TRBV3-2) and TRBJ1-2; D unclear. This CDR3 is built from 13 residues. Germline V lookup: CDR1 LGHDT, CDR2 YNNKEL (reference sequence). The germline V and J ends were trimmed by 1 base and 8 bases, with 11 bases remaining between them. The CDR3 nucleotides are TGTGCCAGCAGCCAAGTGAGGGCGTGGGGCTACACCTTC. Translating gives CASSQVRAWGYTF.

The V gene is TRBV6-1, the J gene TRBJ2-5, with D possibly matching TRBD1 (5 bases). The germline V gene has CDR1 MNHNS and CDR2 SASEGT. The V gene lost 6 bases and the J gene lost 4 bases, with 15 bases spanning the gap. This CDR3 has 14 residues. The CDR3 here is CASRELRESETQYF. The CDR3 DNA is TGTGCCAGCAGAGAACTCAGGGAATCAGAGACCCAGTACTTC.

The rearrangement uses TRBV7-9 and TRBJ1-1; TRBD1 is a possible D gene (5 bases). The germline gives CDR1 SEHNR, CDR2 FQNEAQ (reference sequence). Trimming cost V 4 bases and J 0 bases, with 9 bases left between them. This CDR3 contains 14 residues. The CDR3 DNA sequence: TGTGCCAGCAGCTCCCAAGGGGTGAACACTGAAGCTTTCTTT. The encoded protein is CASSSQGVNTEAFF.

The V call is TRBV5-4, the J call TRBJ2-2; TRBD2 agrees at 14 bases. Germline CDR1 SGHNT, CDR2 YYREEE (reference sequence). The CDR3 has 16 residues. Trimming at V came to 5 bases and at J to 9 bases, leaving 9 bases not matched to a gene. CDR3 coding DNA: TGTGCCAGCAGTCAAAGACTAGCGGGGGGGCGTCGGGAGCTGTTTTTT. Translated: CASSQRLAGGRRELFF.

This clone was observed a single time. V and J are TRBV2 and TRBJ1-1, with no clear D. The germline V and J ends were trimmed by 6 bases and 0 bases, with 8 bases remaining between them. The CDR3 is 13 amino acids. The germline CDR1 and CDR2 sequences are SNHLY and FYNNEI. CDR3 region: CASSPTLNTEAFF. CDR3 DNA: TGTGCCAGCAGCCCGACATTGAACACTGAAGCTTTCTTT.

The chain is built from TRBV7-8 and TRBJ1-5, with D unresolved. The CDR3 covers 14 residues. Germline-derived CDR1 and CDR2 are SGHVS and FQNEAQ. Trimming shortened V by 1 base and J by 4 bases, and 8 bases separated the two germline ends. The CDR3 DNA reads TGTGCCAGCAGCTTAGTCCTAGCAAATCAGCCCCAGCATTTT. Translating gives CASSLVLANQPQHF.